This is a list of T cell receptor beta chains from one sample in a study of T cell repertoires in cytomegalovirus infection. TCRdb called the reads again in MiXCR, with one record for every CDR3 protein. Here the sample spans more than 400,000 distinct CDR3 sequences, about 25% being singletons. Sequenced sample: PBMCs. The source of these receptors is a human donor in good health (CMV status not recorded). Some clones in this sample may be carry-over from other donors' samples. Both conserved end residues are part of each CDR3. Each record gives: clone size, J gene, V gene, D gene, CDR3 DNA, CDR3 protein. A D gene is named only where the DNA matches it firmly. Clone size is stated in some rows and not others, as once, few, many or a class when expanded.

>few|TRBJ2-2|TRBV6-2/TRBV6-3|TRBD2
TGTGCCAGCAGTTACCATGCGGGAGTTGCCGGGGAGCTGTTTTTT
CASSYHAGVAGELFF
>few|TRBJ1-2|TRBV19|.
TGTGCCAGTAGTATTCCAACAGACTATGGCTACACCTTC
CASSIPTDYGYTF
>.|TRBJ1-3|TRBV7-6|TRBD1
TGTGCCAGCAGCACCGGGACAGGGGTTGGAAACACCATATATTTT
CASSTGTGVGNTIYF
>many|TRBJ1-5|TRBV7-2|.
TGTGCCAGCAGCTTAGGAACTGGGGTACGCAATCAGCCCCAGCATTTT
CASSLGTGVRNQPQHF
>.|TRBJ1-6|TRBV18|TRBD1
TGTGCCAGCTCACCAGCTATGACAGGGGGGCAATCACCCCTCCACTTT
CASSPAMTGGQSPLHF
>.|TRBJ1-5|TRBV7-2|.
TGTGCCAGCAGCTCCCACGTAGGGTTCGCTCAGCCCCAGCATTTT
CASSSHVGFAQPQHF
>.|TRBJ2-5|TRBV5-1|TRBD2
TGCGCCAGCAGCTTGGCCCTAGCGGCTCAAGAGACCCAGTACTTC
CASSLALAAQETQYF
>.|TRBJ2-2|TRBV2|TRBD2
TGTGCCAGCAAAAGGACTAGCGGGAGTTACGGGGAGCTGTTTTTT
CASKRTSGSYGELFF
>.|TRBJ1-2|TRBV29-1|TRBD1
TGCAGCGTTGCGGGACAGTCCAACTATGGCTACACCTTC
CSVAGQSNYGYTF
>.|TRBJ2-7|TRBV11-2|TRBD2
TGTGCCAGCAGCTGGAGACTAGCGGACGGGGGGGGCGAGCAGTACTTC
CASSWRLADGGGEQYF
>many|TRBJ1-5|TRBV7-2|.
TGTGCCAGCAGCTATGGACGGGTAGAATTGAGCAATCAGCCCCAGCATTTT
CASSYGRVELSNQPQHF
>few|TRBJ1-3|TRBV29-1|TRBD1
TGCAGCGTTGTACAGGGGGCACCTGGAAACACCATATATTTT
CSVVQGAPGNTIYF
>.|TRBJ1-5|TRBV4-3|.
TGCGCCAGCAGCCCCCAAAGGGGACAGCCCCAGCATTTT
CASSPQRGQPQHF
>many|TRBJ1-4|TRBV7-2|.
TGTGCCAGCCGGCCGGGGGGCGGCGAAAAACTGTTTTTT
CASRPGGGEKLFF
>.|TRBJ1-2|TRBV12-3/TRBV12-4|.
TGTGCCAGCAGTTTAGGTGACACCGGCCAGGGCTATGGCTACACCTTC
CASSLGDTGQGYGYTF
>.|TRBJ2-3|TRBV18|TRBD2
TGTGCCAGCTCACCACCACTTAGCGGGAGTGCAGATACGCAGTATTTT
CASSPPLSGSADTQYF
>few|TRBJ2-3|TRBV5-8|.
TGTGCCAGCAGCTTAGGAGACGGGGGCCGAGACACAGATACGCAGTATTTT
CASSLGDGGRDTDTQYF
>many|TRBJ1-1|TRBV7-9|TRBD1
TGTGCCAGCACCAAAAACAGGGGCACTGAAGCTTTCTTT
CASTKNRGTEAFF
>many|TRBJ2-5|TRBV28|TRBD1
TGTGCCAGCAGTTCTCGGGGACAGGGCGGAGAGACCCAGTACTTC
CASSSRGQGGETQYF
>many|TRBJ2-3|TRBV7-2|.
TGTGCCAGCAGCCCGGACCGGGACCCCATCCGAGATACGCAGTATTTT
CASSPDRDPIRDTQYF
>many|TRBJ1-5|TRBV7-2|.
TGTGCCAGCAGCCCCGGATTCCAGCCCCAGCATTTT
CASSPGFQPQHF
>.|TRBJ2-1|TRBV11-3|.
TGTGCCAGCAGCTCTTGGCTTGGAGCGCTACGCTCCTACAATGAGCAGTTCTTC
CASSSWLGALRSYNEQFF
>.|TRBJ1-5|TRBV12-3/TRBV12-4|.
TGTGCCAGCATGGCCGGACTCAGGCAGCCCCAGCATTTT
CASMAGLRQPQHF
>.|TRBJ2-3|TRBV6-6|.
TGTGCCAGCAGATGGGCCGCCAGCACAAATACGCAGTATTTT
CASRWAASTNTQYF
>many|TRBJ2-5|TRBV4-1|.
TGCGCCAGCAGCCAAGAATGGGGAAGAGAGACCCAGTACTTC
CASSQEWGRETQYF
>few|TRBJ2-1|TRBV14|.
TGTGCCAGCAGCACTTGGACAGACAGCTCCTACAATGAGCAGTTCTTC
CASSTWTDSSYNEQFF
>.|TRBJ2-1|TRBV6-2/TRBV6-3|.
TGTGCCAGCAGTTTCAGGCGGTCCATACGGGGGAATGAGCAGTTCTTC
CASSFRRSIRGNEQFF
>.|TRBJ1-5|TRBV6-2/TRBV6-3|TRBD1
TGTGCCAGCACCGAAGACAGGGAGCGGGGTCAGCCCCAGCATTTT
CASTEDRERGQPQHF
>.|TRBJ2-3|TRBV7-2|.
TGTGCCAGCAGCGCGCGAGGGATTTACACAGATACGCAGTATTTT
CASSARGIYTDTQYF
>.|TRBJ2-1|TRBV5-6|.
TGTGCCAGCAGCTTGGCCGCGCGGGCAGTTTATTACAATGAGCAGTTCTTC
CASSLAARAVYYNEQFF
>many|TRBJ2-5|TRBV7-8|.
TGTGCCAGCAGCTTAGGGCCGGGTCAAGAGACCCAGTACTTC
CASSLGPGQETQYF